What follows is one T cell receptor (beta chain) and its context. A clone one base away is much larger, so this may be a read error. The sample belongs to a study of kidney transplant recipient with SARS-CoV-2 infection. TCRdb re-analysed the reads in MiXCR, keeping a single row per CDR3 protein. The sample holds fewer than 250,000 distinct CDR3 sequences, under 30% seen once. The specimen comprised a blood sample, sampled at baseline and between days 110 and 120 from a kidney transplant recipient. The source of this sequence is a young adult male patient who had COVID-19 and was a kidney transplant recipient. A share of the T cells may be of graft donor origin.

CDR3 protein: CASSYGGYYGHTF. The CDR3 nucleotides read TGTGCCAGCAGTTACGGGGGTTACTATGGCCACACCTTC. V usage is TRBV6-2 or TRBV6-3 and J usage is TRBJ1-2, with D possibly being TRBD1 (5 bases). Per the germline V gene, CDR1 is MNHEY and CDR2 is SVGEGT. The CDR3 is 13 residues long.